These T cell receptor beta chains were read from a single sample in a study of blood T cell repertoires in COVID-19. Profiled with immunoSEQ multiplex PCR; TCRdb holds only in-frame clones, not every one. Of around 71,000 clones in the sample, about four fifths are singletons; the top ten hold 28%. Material: peripheral blood. All receptors derive from a man in his sixties or seventies with acute or convalescent COVID-19. Both conserved end residues are part of each CDR3. A D gene is named only where the DNA matches it firmly. Clone sizes are given selectively: once, few, many, or a class where the clone is expanded.

D: .
size: few
J: TRBJ1-4
V: TRBV12-3/TRBV12-4
CDR3: CASSRGEKLFF
DNA: TGTGCCAGCAGTCGAGGTGAAAAACTGTTTTTT

D: .
size: .
J: TRBJ2-7
V: TRBV6-2/TRBV6-3
CDR3: CASSYAVGYYEQYF
DNA: TGTGCCAGCAGTTACGCGGTCGGATACTACGAGCAGTACTTC

D: TRBD2
size: .
J: TRBJ2-7
V: TRBV14
CDR3: CASSPTSGSEQYF
DNA: TGTGCCAGCAGCCCGACTAGCGGAAGCGAGCAGTACTTC

D: .
size: .
J: TRBJ2-1
V: TRBV29-1
CDR3: CSVSVTGPNNEQFF
DNA: TGCAGCGTCTCCGTGACAGGACCAAACAATGAGCAGTTCTTC

D: .
size: .
J: TRBJ2-2
V: TRBV11-1
CDR3: CASSLQREMNTGELFF
DNA: TGTGCCAGCAGCTTACAACGGGAGATGAACACCGGGGAGCTGTTTTTT

D: TRBD2
size: .
J: TRBJ2-7
V: TRBV5-1
CDR3: CASSYTSGRAYEQYF
DNA: TGCGCCAGCAGCTACACTAGCGGGAGGGCCTACGAGCAGTACTTC

D: TRBD2
size: .
J: TRBJ2-3
V: TRBV10-2
CDR3: CASSETSATDTQYF
DNA: TGCGCCAGCAGTGAGACTAGCGCCACAGATACGCAGTATTTT

D: TRBD1
size: .
J: TRBJ2-7
V: TRBV19
CDR3: CASRRGQGDYEQYF
DNA: TGTGCCAGTAGACGGGGACAGGGAGACTACGAGCAGTACTTC

D: .
size: .
J: TRBJ2-7
V: TRBV12-3/TRBV12-4
CDR3: CASSFGGNYEQYF
DNA: TGTGCCAGCAGTTTTGGGGGGAACTACGAGCAGTACTTC

D: .
size: .
J: TRBJ2-7
V: TRBV5-1
CDR3: CASSTLGGEQYF
DNA: TGCGCCAGCAGCACCCTAGGGGGCGAGCAGTACTTC

D: .
size: .
J: TRBJ2-5
V: TRBV7-7
CDR3: CASSLVGATETQYF
DNA: TGTGCCAGCAGCTTGGTAGGGGCCACAGAGACCCAGTACTTC

D: TRBD2
size: .
J: TRBJ2-3
V: TRBV3-1/TRBV3-2
CDR3: CASSRKLAGETDTQYF
DNA: TGTGCCAGCAGCCGCAAACTAGCGGGAGAAACAGATACGCAGTATTTT

D: TRBD1
size: many
J: TRBJ1-4
V: TRBV5-1
CDR3: CASSLISRGRGEKLFF
DNA: TGCGCCAGCAGCTTAATATCCAGGGGGCGGGGTGAAAAACTGTTTTTT

D: TRBD2
size: .
J: TRBJ2-1
V: TRBV7-2
CDR3: CASSSATSGENDEQFF
DNA: TGTGCCAGCAGCTCGGCGACTAGCGGGGAGAATGATGAGCAGTTCTTC

D: .
size: .
J: TRBJ1-2
V: TRBV7-2
CDR3: CASSFPQNYGYTF
DNA: TGTGCCAGCAGCTTTCCCCAGAACTATGGCTACACCTTC

D: .
size: .
J: TRBJ1-4
V: TRBV2
CDR3: CASSEVVEKLFF
DNA: TGTGCCAGCAGTGAAGTCGTAGAAAAACTGTTTTTT

D: TRBD1
size: .
J: TRBJ1-1
V: TRBV28
CDR3: CASSADRGWAFF
DNA: TGTGCCAGCAGTGCAGACAGGGGGTGGGCTTTCTTT

D: .
size: .
J: TRBJ2-7
V: TRBV7-6
CDR3: CASSSLVGSYEQYF
DNA: TGTGCCAGCAGCTCGTTGGTCGGGTCCTACGAGCAGTACTTC

D: .
size: .
J: TRBJ2-3
V: TRBV7-9
CDR3: CASTRGYTDTQYF
DNA: TGTGCCAGCACACGAGGATACACAGATACGCAGTATTTT

D: .
size: .
J: TRBJ2-2
V: TRBV3-1/TRBV3-2
CDR3: CASSLGLNTGELFF
DNA: TGTGCCAGCAGCCTTGGACTCAACACCGGGGAGCTGTTTTTT

D: TRBD1
size: .
J: TRBJ1-1
V: TRBV11-2
CDR3: CASSRIAGGTEAFF
DNA: TGTGCCAGCAGCCGAATAGCAGGGGGCACTGAAGCTTTCTTT

D: .
size: .
J: TRBJ1-3
V: TRBV30
CDR3: CAWSVPTGSGNTIYF
DNA: TGTGCCTGGAGTGTCCCCACAGGGTCTGGAAACACCATATATTTT

D: .
size: many
J: TRBJ1-5
V: TRBV27
CDR3: CASSPGTTSNQPQHF
DNA: TGTGCCAGCAGTCCCGGGACAACTAGCAATCAGCCCCAGCATTTT

D: TRBD1
size: .
J: TRBJ1-3
V: TRBV9
CDR3: CASSVGETGTGNTIYF
DNA: TGTGCCAGCAGCGTAGGGGAGACAGGGACTGGAAACACCATATATTTT

D: .
size: few
J: TRBJ2-7
V: TRBV2
CDR3: CASSEALQVAYEQYF
DNA: TGTGCCAGCAGTGAAGCGCTTCAGGTAGCCTACGAGCAGTACTTC

D: TRBD2
size: .
J: TRBJ2-1
V: TRBV5-6
CDR3: CASSRPGTSGYNEQFF
DNA: TGTGCCAGCAGCCGGCCCGGGACTAGCGGATACAATGAGCAGTTCTTC

D: .
size: few
J: TRBJ1-6
V: TRBV6-6
CDR3: CASRVRENSPLHF
DNA: TGTGCCAGCCGTGTAAGAGAAAATTCACCCCTCCACTTT

D: TRBD1
size: .
J: TRBJ1-6
V: TRBV9
CDR3: CASSVEGAIDNSPLHF
DNA: TGTGCCAGCAGCGTCGAGGGGGCCATTGATAATTCACCCCTCCACTTT

D: .
size: .
J: TRBJ2-3
V: TRBV29-1
CDR3: CSVIPQGGPTDTQYF
DNA: TGCAGCGTGATACCCCAGGGGGGCCCAACAGATACGCAGTATTTT

D: TRBD2
size: .
J: TRBJ2-7
V: TRBV23-1
CDR3: CASSQIPGLAGGPSYEQYF
DNA: TGCGCCAGCAGTCAAATACCGGGACTAGCGGGAGGGCCCTCCTACGAGCAGTACTTC

D: .
size: .
J: TRBJ2-7
V: TRBV28
CDR3: CASSLTGYEQYF
DNA: TGTGCCAGCAGTCTTACAGGCTACGAGCAGTACTTC

D: .
size: .
J: TRBJ2-1
V: TRBV5-1
CDR3: CASSLGLTTYNEQFF
DNA: TGCGCCAGCAGCTTGGGACTAACCACCTACAATGAGCAGTTCTTC

D: TRBD1
size: .
J: TRBJ2-1
V: TRBV10-3
CDR3: CAISDRDRESNEQFF
DNA: TGTGCCATCAGTGACCGGGACAGGGAGAGTAATGAGCAGTTCTTC

D: TRBD2
size: few
J: TRBJ2-3
V: TRBV7-9
CDR3: CASSLGLAGPITDTQYF
DNA: TGTGCCAGCAGCTTAGGACTAGCGGGGCCAATCACAGATACGCAGTATTTT

D: TRBD1
size: .
J: TRBJ1-1
V: TRBV13
CDR3: CASSLRGQASEAFF
DNA: TGTGCCAGCAGCTTAAGGGGACAGGCTTCTGAAGCTTTCTTT

D: TRBD1
size: few
J: TRBJ1-2
V: TRBV6-5
CDR3: CASSYGTGGYGYTF
DNA: TGTGCCAGCAGTTACGGGACAGGGGGCTATGGCTACACCTTC

D: .
size: .
J: TRBJ1-4
V: TRBV7-2
CDR3: CASSLAEATNEKLFF
DNA: TGTGCCAGCAGCTTAGCCGAGGCAACTAATGAAAAACTGTTTTTT

D: .
size: .
J: TRBJ1-4
V: TRBV10-3
CDR3: CAISEASGATNEKLFF
DNA: TGTGCCATCAGTGAGGCCTCAGGTGCAACTAATGAAAAACTGTTTTTT

D: .
size: .
J: TRBJ2-6
V: TRBV2
CDR3: CASSESAGGAEGANVLTF
DNA: TGTGCCAGCAGTGAATCCGCCGGAGGGGCGGAAGGGGCCAACGTCCTGACTTTC

D: TRBD2
size: .
J: TRBJ2-3
V: TRBV7-9
CDR3: CASGGLARPDTQYF
DNA: TGTGCCAGCGGGGGACTAGCTCGTCCAGATACGCAGTATTTT

D: TRBD1
size: .
J: TRBJ1-6
V: TRBV27
CDR3: CASSFVGTGNSPLHF
DNA: TGTGCCAGCAGTTTTGTCGGGACAGGGAATTCACCCCTCCACTTT

D: TRBD1
size: once
J: TRBJ2-7
V: TRBV19
CDR3: CASSWDRGNEQYF
DNA: TGTGCCAGTAGTTGGGACAGGGGCAACGAGCAGTACTTC

D: .
size: .
J: TRBJ2-7
V: TRBV7-6
CDR3: CASSPRTAATEQYF
DNA: TGTGCCAGCAGCCCCAGGACAGCCGCCACCGAGCAGTACTTC

D: .
size: .
J: TRBJ2-1
V: TRBV6-4
CDR3: CASRSSYVADEQFF
DNA: TGTGCCAGCAGAAGTTCATACGTCGCGGATGAGCAGTTCTTC

D: TRBD2
size: .
J: TRBJ2-2
V: TRBV2
CDR3: CASSRVAGGRNTGELFF
DNA: TGTGCCAGCAGCCGCGTTGCGGGAGGGCGAAACACCGGGGAGCTGTTTTTT

D: .
size: .
J: TRBJ2-1
V: TRBV28
CDR3: CASSSLEAASYNEQFF
DNA: TGTGCCAGCAGTTCCCTCGAGGCAGCCTCCTACAATGAGCAGTTCTTC

D: TRBD1
size: .
J: TRBJ2-1
V: TRBV5-1
CDR3: CASSSLGTDYNEQFF
DNA: TGCGCCAGCAGCTCCCTTGGGACAGACTACAATGAGCAGTTCTTC

D: TRBD1
size: .
J: TRBJ2-7
V: TRBV18
CDR3: CASSPVRQGEDEQYF
DNA: TGTGCCAGCTCACCAGTGAGACAGGGTGAAGACGAGCAGTACTTC

D: TRBD1
size: .
J: TRBJ1-6
V: TRBV19
CDR3: CASSPQGTSTPLHF
DNA: TGTGCCAGTAGTCCACAGGGGACAAGTACACCCCTCCACTTT

D: TRBD1
size: .
J: TRBJ1-2
V: TRBV4-2
CDR3: CASSLGQAYGYTF
DNA: TGTGCCAGCAGCCTCGGACAGGCCTATGGCTACACCTTC

D: .
size: .
J: TRBJ2-2
V: TRBV20-1
CDR3: CSASHRDDGELFF
DNA: TGCAGTGCTAGTCACAGGGATGACGGGGAGCTGTTTTTT

D: TRBD1
size: .
J: TRBJ2-2
V: TRBV11-2
CDR3: CASSRGTGGNTGELFF
DNA: TGTGCCAGCAGCCGGGGGACAGGGGGGAACACCGGGGAGCTGTTTTTT

D: .
size: .
J: TRBJ2-7
V: TRBV18
CDR3: CASSVAGSYEQYF
DNA: TGTGCCAGCTCCGTCGCGGGGTCTTACGAGCAGTACTTC

D: TRBD2
size: .
J: TRBJ2-3
V: TRBV30
CDR3: CAWSVTRTSGRTDTQYF
DNA: TGTGCCTGGAGTGTGACTAGGACTAGCGGCCGCACAGATACGCAGTATTTT

D: .
size: .
J: TRBJ2-7
V: TRBV7-9
CDR3: CASSLQGHPFYEQYF
DNA: TGTGCCAGCAGCTTACAGGGGCACCCTTTTTACGAGCAGTACTTC

D: .
size: .
J: TRBJ1-5
V: TRBV28
CDR3: CASSLSIGLGSADQPQHF
DNA: TGTGCCAGCAGTTTATCGATCGGACTAGGGTCAGCGGATCAGCCCCAGCATTTT

D: .
size: .
J: TRBJ1-2
V: TRBV19
CDR3: CASRPRPGNNYGYTF
DNA: TGTGCCAGTAGACCGAGGCCCGGAAATAACTATGGCTACACCTTC

D: TRBD2
size: .
J: TRBJ2-2
V: TRBV27
CDR3: CASFKGLAGGSGTGELFF
DNA: TGTGCCAGCTTCAAAGGACTAGCGGGAGGGAGTGGCACCGGGGAGCTGTTTTTT

D: TRBD2
size: .
J: TRBJ2-1
V: TRBV5-1
CDR3: CASSLEGLAGVTEQFF
DNA: TGCGCCAGCAGCTTGGAGGGACTAGCGGGAGTAACTGAGCAGTTCTTC

D: .
size: few
J: TRBJ1-2
V: TRBV20-1
CDR3: CSVYDSPGYTF
DNA: TGCAGTGTCTATGACTCCCCCGGCTACACCTTC